The 7 T cell receptor beta chains reported below all come from one sample, sequenced in a study of blood T cell repertoires in COVID-19. Profiled with immunoSEQ multiplex PCR; TCRdb holds only in-frame clones, not every one. The sample lists about 250,000 clones; roughly 88% were seen once. What was sequenced was peripheral blood. The source is a woman in her thirties with COVID-19, enrolled during active disease.

V and J are TRBV24-1 and TRBJ2-2, with 12 bases fitting TRBD1. Per germline, CDR1 KGHDR and CDR2 SFDVKD. The junction had 17 bases not matched to a gene; V was cut back by 6 bases and J by 7 bases. This CDR3 region has 19 residues. The CDR3 DNA sequence: TGTGCCACCAGTTTACGACCGGGACAGGGGGCTCGGTTTGGCGGGGAGCTGTTTTTT. Translated, it gives CATSLRPGQGARFGGELFF.

The V gene is TRBV15, the J gene TRBJ2-3; TRBD1 might be the D (5 bases). The V end was cut by 7 bases, the J end by 2 bases, with 16 bases between. The CDR3 has 15 residues. Per germline, CDR1 LNHNV and CDR2 YYDKDF (reference sequence). CDR3 coding DNA: TGTGCCACCACCCCCCAGGGTCTTAACACAGATACGCAGTATTTT. This sequence encodes CATTPQGLNTDTQYF. Full variable domain (missing parts from reference TRBV15 and TRBJ2-3): DAMVIQNPRYQVTQFGKPVTLSCSQTLNHNVMYWYQQKSSQAPKLLFHYYDKDFNNEADTPDNFQSRRPNTSFCFLDIRSPGLGDTAMYLCATTPQGLNTDTQYFGPGTRLTVL.

A remark on this clone: The same CDR3 arises from other DNA sequences in this sample as well. This chain connects TRBV9 to TRBJ2-1; D is unresolved. The V end lost 2 bases, the J end lost 0 bases, and 6 bases lay between the germline ends. CDR1 is SGDLS, CDR2 YYNGEE, per germline. The CDR3 has 14 amino acids. The CDR3 DNA sequence: TGTGCCAGCAGCGTTAGAGGCTCCTACAATGAGCAGTTCTTC. It specifies CASSVRGSYNEQFF. The full variable domain, with the rest looked up from reference TRBV9 and TRBJ2-1, is DSGVTQTPKHLITATGQRVTLRCSPRSGDLSVYWYQQSLDQGLQFLIQYYNGEERAKGNILERFSAQQFPDLHSELNLSSLELGDSALYFCASSVRGSYNEQFFGPGTRLTVL.

This chain joins TRBV27 and TRBJ2-1, with 9 nucleotides matching TRBD1. The CDR3 has 14 residues. The ends lost 7 bases at V and 5 bases at J; junction bases unmatched: 6. Germline CDR1 MNHEY, CDR2 SMNVEV (reference sequence). This chain's CDR3 is CASNPGTGHNEQFF. CDR3 sequence (DNA): TGTGCCAGCAACCCGGGGACAGGGCACAATGAGCAGTTCTTC.

This clone was recorded a few times. The V call is TRBV19, the J call TRBJ2-2; 7 bases are shared with TRBD1. The length of the CDR3 is 14 residues. With V trimmed by 9 bases and J by 4 bases, 8 bases remained unmatched. Germline CDR1 is LNHDA and CDR2 is SQIVND (reference sequence). Written as DNA, the CDR3 is TGTGCCAGCCGAGACAGGGATCGCACCGGGGAGCTGTTTTTT. This sequence encodes CASRDRDRTGELFF.

The rearrangement uses TRBV6-2 or TRBV6-3 and TRBJ1-2; 9 bases map to TRBD1. The junction had 4 bases not matched to a gene; V was cut back by 5 bases and J by 0 bases. This CDR3 is 15 amino acids long. The germline CDR1 and CDR2 sequences are MNHEY and SVGEGT. As DNA, the CDR3 is TGTGCCAGCAGTCCGGACAGGGGAGCTAACTATGGCTACACCTTC. Residues: CASSPDRGANYGYTF.

This chain uses TRBV13 with TRBJ1-2, with 7 bases matching TRBD1. CDR1 is PRHDT, CDR2 FYEKMQ, per germline (reference sequence). The trim removed 5 bases at V and 8 bases at J, leaving 14 bases unmatched. This CDR3 region has 15 residues. The CDR3 sequence: CASSPRDSLRGGYTF. The CDR3 DNA sequence: TGTGCCAGCAGCCCCCGGGACAGCCTCAGAGGGGGCTACACCTTC.